This entry lists 6 T cell receptor beta chains sequenced from one sample in a study of cytomegalovirus exposure and HLA in healthy donors. PCR involved 60 Vbeta and 13 Jbeta primers. Repertoires were generated with immunoSEQ multiplex PCR, while TCRdb's copy carries only in-frame clones and drops some. Of around 150,000 clones in the sample, approximately 84% were seen once. The sample consisted of PBMCs. Receptors were obtained from a man aged 18 to 30 in good health and CMV-seropositive.

The V gene is TRBV2, the J gene TRBJ1-3; maybe TRBD1 (6 bases). V was shortened by 5 bases and J by 0 bases, with 11 bases between the two germline ends. Germline CDR1 reads SNHLY; CDR2 reads FYNNEI. CDR3 size: 15 residues. CDR3 in DNA: TGTGCCAGCAGTCTGACAGGATACTCTGGAAACACCATATATTTT. Protein: CASSLTGYSGNTIYF.

The chain joins TRBV2 to TRBJ2-1; 15 bases line up with TRBD2. Germline V lookup: CDR1 SNHLY, CDR2 FYNNEI. The CDR3 has 16 amino acids. The V segment lost 9 bases and the J segment 3 bases; nucleotides outside the gene matches: 6. This chain's CDR3 is CASRTSGGALYNEQFF. CDR3 DNA sequence: TGTGCCAGTCGGACTAGCGGGGGGGCCCTCTACAATGAGCAGTTCTTC.

V gene TRBV7-9 combines with J gene TRBJ1-2, with 12 bases fitting TRBD1. Unmatched junction bases numbered 6, after V lost 5 bases and J lost 14 bases. In germline, CDR1 is SEHNR, CDR2 FQNEAQ (reference sequence). This CDR3 comprises 12 residues. CDR3 sequence: CASSAGQGARTF. The DNA for the CDR3 is TGTGCCAGCAGCGCGGGACAGGGGGCGCGTACCTTC. Full variable domain (missing parts from reference TRBV7-9 and TRBJ1-2): DTGVSQNPRHKITKRGQNVTFRCDPISEHNRLYWYRQTLGQGPEFLTYFQNEAQLEKSRLLSDRFSAERPKGSFSTLEIQRTEQGDSAMYLCASSAGQGARTFGSGTRLTVV.

This chain uses TRBV5-1 with TRBJ1-3; D gene uncertain. V was pared by 2 bases and J by 0 bases, with 3 bases between. Looked up from germline, CDR1 is SGHRS and CDR2 is YFSETQ. There are 13 residues in the CDR3. The DNA of the CDR3 is TGCGCCAGCAGCTTCGGCTCTGGAAACACCATATATTTT. Its protein product is CASSFGSGNTIYF. The whole variable domain, filled in from reference TRBV5-1 and TRBJ1-3, reads KAGVTQTPRYLIKTRGQQVTLSCSPISGHRSVSWYQQTPGQGLQFLFEYFSETQRNKGNFPGRFSGRQFSNSRSEMNVSTLELGDSALYLCASSFGSGNTIYFGEGSWLTVV.

In its sample, this clone was seen once. This rearrangement joins TRBV6-5 to TRBJ1-2; weak D call: TRBD1 (6 bases). V dropped 6 bases and J dropped 4 bases, with 15 bases sitting between them. CDR1 MNHEY and CDR2 SVGAGI come from the germline V gene. CDR3 length equals 14 residues. CDR3 nucleotide sequence: TGTGCCAGCAGCCGACAAACAGGGACCTATGGCTACACCTTC. Its translation is CASSRQTGTYGYTF.

V is TRBV5-4 and J is TRBJ2-3, with D perhaps TRBD2 (6 bases). V was clipped by 4 bases and J by 6 bases, with 12 bases between them. Germline lookup yields CDR1 SGHNT and CDR2 YYREEE (reference sequence). This CDR3 is built from 13 residues. The DNA of the CDR3 is TGTGCCAGCAGCACGGAACTAGCCGATACGCAGTATTTT. As protein: CASSTELADTQYF.